Listed below are T cell receptor beta chains from one sample, sequenced in a study of cytomegalovirus exposure and HLA in healthy donors. Libraries were prepared by immunoSEQ multiplex PCR; TCRdb keeps only in-frame clonotypes and omits some of them. The sample lists about 35,000 clones, 75% to 85% occurring once. Sequencing input: PBMCs. All receptors derive from a male donor in good health and CMV-seronegative. The CDR3 runs from the conserved cysteine through the conserved F or W. The order of the fields is J gene, D gene, V gene, clone size, CDR3 protein, CDR3 DNA. The D gene is left open where the match is weak. The size entry is marked missing in some rows and otherwise reads once, few, many or a size class.

J gene: TRBJ1-4
D gene: TRBD1
V gene: TRBV5-1
clone size: -
CDR3 protein: CASSPTGTAYEKLFF
CDR3 DNA: TGCGCCAGCAGCCCAACCGGGACAGCCTATGAAAAACTGTTTTTT

J gene: TRBJ2-1
D gene: -
V gene: TRBV6-6
clone size: -
CDR3 protein: CASSYGLAWNEQFF
CDR3 DNA: TGTGCCAGCAGTTACGGGTTAGCGTGGAATGAGCAGTTCTTC

J gene: TRBJ2-7
D gene: TRBD1
V gene: TRBV14
clone size: few
CDR3 protein: CASSRSGTGGHEQYF
CDR3 DNA: TGTGCCAGCAGCCGGTCCGGGACAGGGGGCCACGAGCAGTACTTC

J gene: TRBJ1-2
D gene: TRBD1
V gene: TRBV7-2
clone size: -
CDR3 protein: CASRRDRRYGYTF
CDR3 DNA: TGTGCCAGCAGGAGGGACAGACGCTATGGCTACACCTTC

J gene: TRBJ2-1
D gene: -
V gene: TRBV29-1
clone size: -
CDR3 protein: CSVDGSGARGEQFF
CDR3 DNA: TGCAGCGTTGATGGGAGCGGAGCCCGTGGGGAGCAGTTCTTC

J gene: TRBJ1-1
D gene: TRBD1
V gene: TRBV13
clone size: -
CDR3 protein: CASSGQGRTEAFF
CDR3 DNA: TGTGCCAGCAGCGGACAGGGGCGTACTGAAGCTTTCTTT

J gene: TRBJ2-3
D gene: -
V gene: TRBV7-9
clone size: few
CDR3 protein: CASSFAGTSTDTQYF
CDR3 DNA: TGTGCCAGCAGCTTCGCGGGTACTAGCACAGATACGCAGTATTTT

J gene: TRBJ1-2
D gene: -
V gene: TRBV7-9
clone size: -
CDR3 protein: CASSSEGYGYTF
CDR3 DNA: TGTGCCAGCAGCTCGGAGGGATATGGCTACACCTTC

J gene: TRBJ1-1
D gene: -
V gene: TRBV5-1
clone size: -
CDR3 protein: CASSLTGTNTEAFF
CDR3 DNA: TGCGCCAGCAGCTTGACAGGGACCAACACTGAAGCTTTCTTT

J gene: TRBJ1-5
D gene: -
V gene: TRBV2
clone size: -
CDR3 protein: CASSLRDGGQPQHF
CDR3 DNA: TGTGCCAGCAGCCTCCGGGACGGGGGTCAGCCCCAGCATTTT

J gene: TRBJ2-3
D gene: TRBD1
V gene: TRBV7-3
clone size: -
CDR3 protein: CASSQTGTGADTQYF
CDR3 DNA: TGTGCCAGCAGCCAAACCGGGACAGGGGCAGATACGCAGTATTTT

J gene: TRBJ2-1
D gene: -
V gene: TRBV9
clone size: -
CDR3 protein: CASSVVEGRGNEQFF
CDR3 DNA: TGTGCCAGCAGCGTAGTCGAGGGCCGAGGCAATGAGCAGTTCTTC

J gene: TRBJ1-1
D gene: TRBD1
V gene: TRBV7-6
clone size: once
CDR3 protein: CASSQGTARNTEAFF
CDR3 DNA: TGTGCCAGCAGCCAGGGGACAGCCAGGAACACTGAAGCTTTCTTT

J gene: TRBJ1-6
D gene: -
V gene: TRBV7-9
clone size: -
CDR3 protein: CASSTTGNSPLHF
CDR3 DNA: TGTGCCAGCAGCACCACAGGGAATTCACCCCTCCACTTT

J gene: TRBJ2-5
D gene: -
V gene: TRBV9
clone size: -
CDR3 protein: CASSSRPDGEKTQYF
CDR3 DNA: TGTGCCAGCAGCTCAAGACCTGACGGGGAGAAGACCCAGTACTTC

J gene: TRBJ2-6
D gene: -
V gene: TRBV7-2
clone size: once
CDR3 protein: CASSLGSSGANVLTF
CDR3 DNA: TGTGCCAGCAGCTTAGGGAGCTCTGGGGCCAACGTCCTGACTTTC

J gene: TRBJ1-2
D gene: -
V gene: TRBV4-3
clone size: -
CDR3 protein: CASSHAEANYGYTF
CDR3 DNA: TGCGCCAGCAGCCACGCTGAGGCTAACTATGGCTACACCTTC

J gene: TRBJ2-5
D gene: -
V gene: TRBV5-1
clone size: -
CDR3 protein: CASSFQGRETQYF
CDR3 DNA: TGCGCCAGCAGCTTCCAGGGGCGGGAGACCCAGTACTTC

J gene: TRBJ2-3
D gene: TRBD1
V gene: TRBV29-1
clone size: -
CDR3 protein: CSVELQGTDTQYF
CDR3 DNA: TGCAGCGTTGAGTTACAGGGGACAGATACGCAGTATTTT

J gene: TRBJ2-6
D gene: -
V gene: TRBV28
clone size: -
CDR3 protein: CASSLKKRPGANVLTF
CDR3 DNA: TGTGCCAGCAGTTTAAAGAAGCGCCCTGGGGCCAACGTCCTGACTTTC

J gene: TRBJ1-2
D gene: TRBD1
V gene: TRBV5-1
clone size: -
CDR3 protein: CASSFDRGNGYTF
CDR3 DNA: TGCGCCAGCAGCTTCGACAGGGGAAATGGCTACACCTTC

J gene: TRBJ2-7
D gene: TRBD1
V gene: TRBV5-1
clone size: -
CDR3 protein: CASSGDGQDPYEQYF
CDR3 DNA: TGCGCCAGCAGCGGGGATGGACAGGACCCCTACGAGCAGTACTTC

J gene: TRBJ2-1
D gene: -
V gene: TRBV11-3
clone size: once
CDR3 protein: CASSTGNGYNEQFF
CDR3 DNA: TGTGCCAGCAGCACAGGGAATGGCTACAATGAGCAGTTCTTC

J gene: TRBJ2-1
D gene: TRBD2
V gene: TRBV13
clone size: -
CDR3 protein: CASSSRGGWDNEQFF
CDR3 DNA: TGTGCCAGCAGTTCCCGCGGGGGATGGGACAATGAGCAGTTCTTC

J gene: TRBJ2-5
D gene: TRBD2
V gene: TRBV30
clone size: -
CDR3 protein: CAWSSGSGETQYF
CDR3 DNA: TGTGCCTGGAGTAGCGGGAGTGGGGAGACCCAGTACTTC

J gene: TRBJ1-2
D gene: TRBD1
V gene: TRBV5-6
clone size: -
CDR3 protein: CASRPPGGYGYTF
CDR3 DNA: TGTGCCAGCAGACCTCCAGGGGGTTATGGCTACACCTTC

J gene: TRBJ1-1
D gene: -
V gene: TRBV29-1
clone size: few
CDR3 protein: CSVHGHKSSFF
CDR3 DNA: TGCAGCGTGCACGGACACAAGTCATCTTTCTTT

J gene: TRBJ2-7
D gene: TRBD1
V gene: TRBV2
clone size: -
CDR3 protein: CASSEEGTGRHF
CDR3 DNA: TGTGCCAGCAGTGAAGAGGGGACAGGGAGGCACTTC

J gene: TRBJ2-7
D gene: TRBD2
V gene: TRBV28
clone size: once
CDR3 protein: CASSFRGDKYF
CDR3 DNA: TGTGCCAGCAGTTTTCGGGGGGATAAGTACTTC

J gene: TRBJ2-5
D gene: -
V gene: TRBV5-1
clone size: once
CDR3 protein: CASSLVRQVEETQYF
CDR3 DNA: TGCGCCAGCAGCTTGGTGCGCCAGGTCGAAGAGACCCAGTACTTC

J gene: TRBJ1-1
D gene: -
V gene: TRBV5-1
clone size: -
CDR3 protein: CASRARQATGTEAFF
CDR3 DNA: TGCGCCAGCAGGGCTAGACAGGCCACGGGCACTGAAGCTTTCTTT

J gene: TRBJ1-1
D gene: -
V gene: TRBV15
clone size: -
CDR3 protein: CATSRVWTAAPNTEAFF
CDR3 DNA: TGTGCCACCAGCAGAGTTTGGACAGCCGCCCCGAACACTGAAGCTTTCTTT

J gene: TRBJ1-1
D gene: -
V gene: TRBV4-2
clone size: -
CDR3 protein: CASSQTGNRGNTEAFF
CDR3 DNA: TGTGCCAGCAGCCAGACCGGAAATAGGGGGAACACTGAAGCTTTCTTT

J gene: TRBJ2-7
D gene: TRBD1
V gene: TRBV19
clone size: -
CDR3 protein: CAAGTGVYEQYF
CDR3 DNA: TGTGCCGCCGGGACAGGGGTCTACGAGCAGTACTTC

J gene: TRBJ1-3
D gene: TRBD1
V gene: TRBV4-3
clone size: few
CDR3 protein: CASSQDGGGQGNTIYF
CDR3 DNA: TGCGCCAGCAGCCAAGATGGAGGGGGACAGGGAAACACCATATATTTT

J gene: TRBJ1-2
D gene: TRBD1
V gene: TRBV6-1
clone size: -
CDR3 protein: CASSEVDRVDGYTF
CDR3 DNA: TGTGCCAGCAGTGAAGTGGACAGGGTCGACGGCTACACCTTC

J gene: TRBJ1-5
D gene: -
V gene: TRBV19
clone size: -
CDR3 protein: CASSIDGNQPQHF
CDR3 DNA: TGTGCCAGTAGTATAGACGGCAATCAGCCCCAGCATTTT

J gene: TRBJ1-6
D gene: -
V gene: TRBV30
clone size: -
CDR3 protein: CAWNPIGSPLHF
CDR3 DNA: TGTGCCTGGAACCCTATCGGTTCACCCCTCCACTTT

J gene: TRBJ1-2
D gene: -
V gene: TRBV30
clone size: -
CDR3 protein: CAWSPPGIYYGYTF
CDR3 DNA: TGTGCCTGGAGTCCCCCGGGAATCTACTATGGCTACACCTTC

J gene: TRBJ1-5
D gene: -
V gene: TRBV4-1
clone size: -
CDR3 protein: CASSLQGRSQPQHF
CDR3 DNA: TGCGCCAGCAGCCTACAGGGTAGAAGTCAGCCCCAGCATTTT

J gene: TRBJ2-7
D gene: TRBD2
V gene: TRBV9
clone size: -
CDR3 protein: CASSVGGTSDLYEQYF
CDR3 DNA: TGTGCCAGCAGCGTAGGGGGGACTAGCGACCTCTACGAGCAGTACTTC

J gene: TRBJ1-4
D gene: TRBD1
V gene: TRBV6-1
clone size: -
CDR3 protein: CASSGQGRATNEKLFF
CDR3 DNA: TGTGCCAGCAGTGGACAGGGTCGGGCAACTAATGAAAAACTGTTTTTT

J gene: TRBJ2-7
D gene: TRBD1
V gene: TRBV29-1
clone size: few
CDR3 protein: CSVEGLEGQGNYEQYF
CDR3 DNA: TGCAGCGTTGAAGGGCTGGAGGGACAGGGTAACTACGAGCAGTACTTC

J gene: TRBJ2-7
D gene: TRBD1
V gene: TRBV27
clone size: -
CDR3 protein: CASSSPQGQGVSYEQYF
CDR3 DNA: TGTGCCAGCAGTTCACCCCAGGGACAGGGGGTCTCCTACGAGCAGTACTTC

J gene: TRBJ1-1
D gene: TRBD1
V gene: TRBV6-1
clone size: -
CDR3 protein: CASSEGTTGVTEAFF
CDR3 DNA: TGTGCCAGCAGTGAAGGTACGACAGGGGTCACTGAAGCTTTCTTT

J gene: TRBJ2-7
D gene: TRBD2
V gene: TRBV7-9
clone size: -
CDR3 protein: CASSLGGLAGEQYF
CDR3 DNA: TGTGCCAGCAGCTTAGGAGGACTAGCGGGCGAGCAGTACTTC

J gene: TRBJ1-4
D gene: -
V gene: TRBV7-9
clone size: -
CDR3 protein: CASRVANEKLFF
CDR3 DNA: TGTGCCAGCAGAGTAGCTAATGAAAAACTGTTTTTT

J gene: TRBJ2-7
D gene: TRBD1
V gene: TRBV27
clone size: few
CDR3 protein: CASSSPGQQSYEQYF
CDR3 DNA: TGTGCCAGCAGTTCTCCGGGACAGCAATCCTACGAGCAGTACTTC

J gene: TRBJ1-4
D gene: -
V gene: TRBV5-1
clone size: -
CDR3 protein: CASSLGLGTTNEKLFF
CDR3 DNA: TGCGCCAGCAGCTTGGGGCTCGGGACAACTAATGAAAAACTGTTTTTT

J gene: TRBJ2-7
D gene: TRBD1
V gene: TRBV4-1
clone size: once
CDR3 protein: CASSQVTGVGEQYF
CDR3 DNA: TGCGCCAGCAGCCAAGTGACAGGGGTGGGTGAGCAGTACTTC

J gene: TRBJ1-3
D gene: -
V gene: TRBV2
clone size: few
CDR3 protein: CASSEAHGNTIYF
CDR3 DNA: TGTGCCAGCAGTGAAGCCCATGGAAACACCATATATTTT

J gene: TRBJ1-6
D gene: TRBD1
V gene: TRBV5-8
clone size: -
CDR3 protein: CARDRDRENSPLHF
CDR3 DNA: TGTGCCAGAGACCGGGACAGGGAGAATTCACCCCTCCACTTT

J gene: TRBJ2-3
D gene: -
V gene: TRBV5-1
clone size: -
CDR3 protein: CASSLEGRSTDTQYF
CDR3 DNA: TGCGCCAGCAGCTTGGAAGGCAGGAGCACAGATACGCAGTATTTT

J gene: TRBJ1-5
D gene: -
V gene: TRBV11-1
clone size: -
CDR3 protein: CASSLSSNQPQHF
CDR3 DNA: TGTGCCAGCAGCTTAAGCAGCAATCAGCCCCAGCATTTT

J gene: TRBJ1-2
D gene: -
V gene: TRBV5-6
clone size: once
CDR3 protein: CASSLGNRVDYTF
CDR3 DNA: TGTGCCAGCAGCTTGGGGAACAGGGTCGACTACACCTTC

J gene: TRBJ1-4
D gene: TRBD1
V gene: TRBV10-2
clone size: few
CDR3 protein: CASTRDRAEKLFF
CDR3 DNA: TGCGCCAGCACCCGGGACAGGGCTGAAAAACTGTTTTTT